These 12 T cell receptor beta chains came from one sample sequenced in a study of cytomegalovirus exposure and HLA in healthy donors. PCR involved 60 Vbeta and 13 Jbeta primers. The assay was immunoSEQ multiplex PCR, and TCRdb's table has in-frame clones only and misses some. Of around 250,000 clones listed, around 81% are singletons. Sequenced input: PBMCs. The receptors here all came from a woman aged 55-75 years in good health and CMV-seropositive.

V is TRBV19 and J is TRBJ1-5, with D hard to call. Trimming took off 8 bases at V and 3 bases at J, with 17 bases between the two ends. The CDR3 consists of 15 residues. The germline CDR1 and CDR2 sequences are LNHDA and SQIVND (reference sequence). The CDR3 loop reads CASGPAQAYNQPQHF. The CDR3 DNA reads as TGTGCCAGTGGGCCGGCGCAGGCCTACAATCAGCCCCAGCATTTT. Complete variable domain (other parts from reference TRBV19 and TRBJ1-5): DGGITQSPKYLFRKEGQNVTLSCEQNLNHDAMYWYRQDPGQGLRLIYYSQIVNDFQKGDIAEGYSVSREKKESFPLTVTSAQKNPTAFYLCASGPAQAYNQPQHFGDGTRLSIL.

This clone occurred a few times. The chain is built from TRBV9 and TRBJ2-5, with a weak D call TRBD1 (5 bases). Germline assignment: CDR1 SGDLS and CDR2 YYNGEE. The CDR3 loop spans 16 amino acids. Trimming took 0 bases from V and 4 from J, leaving 16 bases between them. The CDR3 is CASSVAPRVGGETQYF. In DNA, the CDR3 is TGTGCCAGCAGCGTAGCCCCCAGGGTGGGTGGAGAGACCCAGTACTTC.

The sample holds one count of this clone. This chain joins TRBV28 and TRBJ1-1, with D possibly TRBD1 on 5 matching bases. CDR1 is MDHEN and CDR2 is SYDVKM in the germline V gene. The CDR3 loop spans 15 amino acids. V was clipped by 2 bases and J by 10 bases, with 20 bases between them. CDR3: CASSLGFRAGQRAFF. The CDR3 coding sequence is TGTGCCAGCAGTTTAGGGTTCCGGGCAGGGCAAAGAGCTTTCTTT.

Here the CDR3 DNA reads TGTGCCAGCAGCTCCCCCCCCGAGGGTATATCAGGCTACACCTTC. This codes for CASSSPPEGISGYTF. The chain recombines TRBV7-2 with TRBJ1-2, with no clear D. The V gene lost 4 bases and the J gene lost 8 bases, with 20 bases spanning the gap. Germline V gives CDR1 SGHTA, CDR2 FQGNSA. This CDR3 is built from 15 residues.

As for this clone: This same CDR3 is encoded by further DNA sequences in the sample. The chain joins TRBV10-2 to TRBJ2-1, with 13 bases matching TRBD2. The CDR3 totals 16 residues. Germline V CDR1 and CDR2: WSHSY, SAAADI. V lost 3 bases and J lost 7; bases outside the gene matches: 6. The CDR3 spells CASSEPGLAGVNEQFF. The CDR3 DNA follows: TGCGCCAGCAGTGAACCCGGACTAGCGGGAGTTAATGAGCAGTTCTTC.

The V and J genes are TRBV18 and TRBJ2-1; D unclear. The V end was cut by 2 bases, the J end by 9 bases, with 11 bases between. Germline V gene data show CDR1 as KGHSH and CDR2 as LQKENI. The CDR3 length is 13 residues. DNA of the CDR3: TGTGCCAGCTCACCATCAACACCACCTGAGCAGTTCTTC. Encoded protein: CASSPSTPPEQFF.

This clone has more than one count but fewer than ten. This chain joins TRBV18 and TRBJ2-7, with a possible D match to TRBD2 (6 bases). This CDR3 is built from 16 residues. Germline V gives CDR1 KGHSH, CDR2 LQKENI. V was trimmed by 6 bases and J by 2 bases, leaving 20 bases between them. Written as DNA, the CDR3 is TGTGCCAGCTCCCTCAGTGGTGGAGGGGTTCCCTACGAGCAGTACTTC. Translation gives CASSLSGGGVPYEQYF.

The chain employs TRBV5-1 and TRBJ1-6, with a tentative D call TRBD1 (5 bases). The V and J ends lost 2 bases and 2 bases respectively, with 11 bases between them. The CDR3 runs to 16 residues. The germline V gene encodes CDR1 SGHRS and CDR2 YFSETQ. The CDR3 spells CASSFGGGAYNSPLHF. Here the CDR3 DNA reads TGCGCCAGCAGCTTCGGGGGAGGCGCCTATAATTCACCCCTCCACTTT.

The chain recombines TRBV7-9 with TRBJ1-1, with D maybe TRBD1 (6 bases). The V gene lost 5 bases and the J gene lost 0 bases, with 13 bases spanning the gap. Germline assignment: CDR1 SEHNR and CDR2 FQNEAQ (reference sequence). The CDR3 runs to 15 residues. CDR3 protein: CASSLSGTLNTEAFF. For the CDR3, the DNA is TGTGCCAGCAGCCTATCCGGGACACTGAACACTGAAGCTTTCTTT. Complete variable domain (other parts from reference TRBV7-9 and TRBJ1-1): DTGVSQNPRHKITKRGQNVTFRCDPISEHNRLYWYRQTLGQGPEFLTYFQNEAQLEKSRLLSDRFSAERPKGSFSTLEIQRTEQGDSAMYLCASSLSGTLNTEAFFGQGTRLTVV.

This clone was observed a handful of times. The chain combines TRBV5-4 with TRBJ2-5, with D tentatively TRBD1 (5 bases). This CDR3 has 13 residues. V shed 4 bases and J shed 2 bases, with 9 bases lying between them. Germline assignment: CDR1 SGHNT and CDR2 YYREEE (reference sequence). The CDR3 coding sequence is TGTGCCAGCAGCCCCCCAGGGCAAGAGACCCAGTACTTC. Amino acid sequence: CASSPPGQETQYF.

A word on this clone: At one end the junction does not follow the germline gene, possibly because of a read error. The chain links TRBV7-9 to TRBJ1-1; 7 nucleotides match TRBD1. This CDR3 has 12 amino acids. CDR1 SEHNR and CDR2 FQNEAQ come from the germline V gene (reference sequence). The CDR3 sequence: CSSSLEGQQAFF. CDR3 bases: TGTTCCAGCAGCTTAGAGGGACAGCAAGCTTTCTTT.

The chain links TRBV7-8 to TRBJ2-7; 9 bases align to TRBD2. The CDR3 consists of 17 residues. Unmatched junction bases numbered 12, after V lost 1 base and J lost 5 bases. Per the germline V gene, CDR1 is SGHVS and CDR2 is FQNEAQ. The CDR3, as DNA: TGTGCCAGCAGCTTAGGGGCGGGAGGGGTTCTCGGAGACGAGCAGTACTTC. This sequence encodes CASSLGAGGVLGDEQYF. The variable domain in full, completed from reference TRBV7-8 and TRBJ2-7, reads GAGVSQSPRYKVAKRGQDVALRCDPISGHVSLFWYQQALGQGPEFLTYFQNEAQLDKSGLPSDRFFAERPEGSVSTLKIQRTQQEDSAVYLCASSLGAGGVLGDEQYFGPGTRLTVT.